The 15 T cell receptor beta chains below were found in one sample sequenced in a study of breast tumors, draining lymph nodes, adjacent tissues. Breast cancer patients provided tissue from their axillary draining lymph nodes. TCRdb reanalysed the multiplex PCR reads using MiXCR and keeps one entry per CDR3 protein. The sample gives about 270,000 distinct CDR3 sequences, roughly 31% of which show up once; 0.85% to 1.2% is in the top ten. The source material was axillary lymph node tissue. The receptors were gathered from a female donor with breast cancer. Some clones in this sample may be carry-over from other donors' samples.

The table lists this clonotype with a count of one. A single base separates this from a much larger clone, so it may be a read error. This chain connects TRBV12-5 to TRBJ2-3, with D uncertain. The CDR3 extends over 15 amino acids. The germline CDR1 and CDR2 sequences are LGHNT and FRNRAP. CDR3 DNA sequence: TGTGCTATTGGTTTAGTTCCTAGTCGCACAGATACGCAGTATTTT. It codes for CAIGLVPSRTDTQYF.

Comments on this clonotype: Given a much more abundant clone one base away, this may be a read error. The chain uses TRBV20-1 and TRBJ2-2, with a weak D call TRBD2 (5 bases). The CDR3 is 16 amino acids. CDR1 is DFQATT, CDR2 SNEGSKA, per germline (reference sequence). The CDR3: CSARDPRAGYTGELSF. The CDR3 DNA reads TGCAGTGCTAGAGATCCGCGGGCGGGCTACACCGGGGAGCTGTCTTTT.

J is TRBJ1-1 and V is TRBV12-5, with D hard to call. Trimming stripped 0 bases from V and 1 base from J, with 9 bases between. This CDR3 spans 15 amino acids. CDR1 is LGHNT, CDR2 FRNRAP, per germline. DNA of the CDR3: TGTGCTAGTGGTTTGGTCTCTGACCGGAACACTGAAGCTTTCTTT. Protein: CASGLVSDRNTEAFF.

This clonotype was recorded at least ten times. V usage is TRBV6-5 and J usage is TRBJ2-7; 9 nucleotides align to TRBD2. In germline, CDR1 is MNHEY, CDR2 SVGAGI. Trimming removed 2 bases from V and 3 bases from J; junction bases left unmatched: 5. The CDR3 extends over 15 amino acids. CDR3 in amino acids: CASSYRASGDYEQYF. CDR3 DNA sequence: TGTGCCAGCAGTTACCGGGCTAGCGGGGACTACGAGCAGTACTTC.

In this sample, this clonotype turned up many times. This chain joins TRBV29-1 and TRBJ2-6; no definite D call. Looked up from germline, CDR1 is SQVTM and CDR2 is ANQGSEA. Trimming left V 4 bases short and J 4 bases short, with 14 bases between. The CDR3 sequence is 15 residues long. For the CDR3, the DNA is TGCAGCGTTGCATCTGAGTACGCCGGGGCCAACGTCCTGACTTTC. Protein product: CSVASEYAGANVLTF.

The genes are TRBV20-1 and TRBJ1-1; D unresolved. Germline-derived CDR1 and CDR2 are DFQATT and SNEGSKA (reference sequence). Trimming took off 1 base at V and 1 base at J, with 10 bases between the two ends. The CDR3 consists of 14 residues. The DNA for the CDR3 is TGCAGTGCTAGAGGACATAATGCGAACACTGAAGCTTTCTTT. Its protein product is CSARGHNANTEAFF.

The CDR3 nucleotides read TGTGCCTGGATACCCCCCCAACCTAGCGCATACACAGATACGCAGTATTTT. Translating it yields CAWIPPQPSAYTDTQYF. The chain is built from TRBV30 and TRBJ2-3, with D maybe TRBD2 (6 bases). The CDR3 runs 17 residues. Trimming pared 4 bases from V and 2 bases from J, leaving 22 bases between. Looked up from germline, CDR1 is GTSNPN and CDR2 is SVGIG (reference sequence).

As regards this clonotype: A much bigger clone sits one base away, suggesting this may be a read error. This chain uses TRBV12-3 or TRBV12-4 with TRBJ1-2, with D tentatively TRBD1 (5 bases). Deletions cut 6 bases from V and 4 bases from J, with 27 bases between. This CDR3 has 18 residues. In DNA, the CDR3 is TGTGCCAGCAGCCAAGATTTGGGACGTCGAGATTTTAGCTATGGCTACACCTTC. Residues: CASSQDLGRRDFSYGYTF.

This clonotype has more than one count but fewer than ten. Given a much more abundant clone one base away, this may be a read error. For the CDR3, the DNA is TGTGCCGGCAGCTTACAGTTGCGGCCGGTATACAATGAGCAGTTCTTC. As protein: CAGSLQLRPVYNEQFF. The chain joins TRBV7-9 to TRBJ2-1; D gene unclear. Germline V gene data show CDR1 as SEHNR and CDR2 as FQNEAQ (reference sequence). The length of the CDR3 is 16 residues.

The chain carries TRBV11-2 and TRBJ1-5; no definite D call. V was pared by 5 bases and J by 6 bases, with 11 bases between. The CDR3 sequence is 13 residues long. From germline, CDR1 is SGHAT and CDR2 FQNNGV. The CDR3 loop reads CASSRKGGQPQHF. In DNA, the CDR3 is TGTGCCAGCAGCCGAAAGGGCGGTCAGCCCCAGCATTTT.

This clonotype was counted many times. CDR3 protein: CSAEGILRHRGPSYEQYF. The DNA for the CDR3 is TGCAGTGCTGAGGGGATCCTGCGTCACAGGGGGCCATCCTACGAGCAGTACTTC. V gene TRBV20-1 combines with J gene TRBJ2-7; 9 nucleotides agree with TRBD1. CDR3 length equals 18 residues. The germline V gene has CDR1 DFQATT and CDR2 SNEGSKA (reference sequence). The trim removed 5 bases at V and 1 base at J, leaving 18 bases unmatched.

This clonotype came up many times. V is TRBV4-1 and J is TRBJ2-3; no firm D call. The CDR3 runs to 13 residues. V was clipped by 3 bases and J by 3 bases, with 7 bases between them. Germline CDR1 reads MGHRA; CDR2 reads YSYEKL. CDR3: CASSQIPTDTQYF. CDR3 sequence (DNA): TGCGCCAGCAGCCAGATTCCGACAGATACGCAGTATTTT.

This clonotype was seen ten or more times. The chain recombines TRBV11-2 with TRBJ2-1; D call uncertain. Trimming removed 0 bases at V and 8 bases at J, with 5 bases between. The CDR3 contains 12 residues. Germline CDR1 SGHAT, CDR2 FQNNGV. Written as DNA, the CDR3 is TGTGCCAGCAGCTTAGATCCCCATGAGCAGTTCTTC. This codes for CASSLDPHEQFF.

This clonotype was observed a handful of times. The rearrangement uses TRBV28 and TRBJ2-5, with D possibly matching TRBD1 (5 bases). V shed 3 bases and J shed 5 bases, with 10 bases lying between them. CDR1 MDHEN and CDR2 SYDVKM come from the germline V gene. The CDR3 is 13 residues long. The CDR3 bases are TGTGCCAGCAGTTTTCAGGGTTCTGAGACCCAGTACTTC. Amino acid sequence: CASSFQGSETQYF. The whole variable domain, filled in from reference TRBV28 and TRBJ2-5, reads DVKVTQSSRYLVKRTGEKVFLECVQDMDHENMFWYRQDPGLGLRLIYFSYDVKMKEKGDIPEGYSVSREKKERFSLILESASTNQTSMYLCASSFQGSETQYFGPGTRLLVL.

As to this clonotype: The junction departs from the called germline gene at one end, perhaps through a read error. For the CDR3, the DNA is TGTGCCAGCAGCTTAGGAGCGGGGAGTGAAGCTTTC. It translates to CASSLGAGSEAF. V and J are TRBV11-3 and TRBJ2-6; 7 nucleotides line up with TRBD2. This CDR3 region has 12 residues. Per germline, CDR1 SGHNT and CDR2 YENEEA.